This T cell receptor beta chain was profiled in a study of blood T cells in healthy people across ages (dated by TCRdb to 2015 to 2017). Turning to the overall study: In model experiments, template switching captured about one uniquely barcoded TCR beta cDNA molecule for every two T cells. To track age-related changes in TCR beta repertoire diversity, the study relied on deep sequencing normalized with unique cDNA molecular identifiers. Donors were grouped into four age groups: young (average approximately 16 years), middle-aged (approximately 41), aged (62) and long-lived (around 80). Donors of different ages were randomly distributed across sequencing lanes to avoid experimental bias. For two donors (one aged 18 to 30 and one aged 80 or older), the study analyzed two additional independent replicas of 1 million unique cDNA reads from the same blood draw. General conclusions and limits of the study: Observed TCR beta diversity correlated strongly with the percentage of naive T cells measured by flow cytometry. Total diversity estimates from one million sequenced T cells were considered lower bounds and underestimates. Observed TCR beta diversity per million T cells fell roughly linearly with age, and a significant reduction was already apparent by age about 43. Bulk unsorted PBMC profiling prevented conclusive comparison of naive and antigen-experienced compartments. Compared with the aged group, more naive CD4+ T cells, fewer expanded clones and increased TCR diversity were shown by the long-lived group, suggesting age selection. Because the CMV infection status of the donors was unknown, age-related changes in expanded clonotypes may potentially have been confounded.

The donors were a few dozen Caucasian individuals from Russia, aged roughly 6 to 90 years, who were systemically healthy. Ten milliliters of peripheral blood were drawn from each donor into EDTA-treated Vacutainer tubes. Ficoll-Paque density-gradient centrifugation was used to isolate PBMCs, with at least 6.5 million obtained per sample. Total RNA, at least 5.5 micrograms per sample, was extracted from PBMCs with Trizol reagent. Naive CD45RAhigh/CD27high T cell percentages were measured by flow cytometry on a PBMC aliquot from every donor. The germline V and J ends show losses of 1 base and 6 bases respectively, and no gene match explains 2 bases of the junction. In the germline V gene, CDR1 corresponds to SGHTA and CDR2 to FQGNSA. Measured from the cysteine to the phenylalanine, the CDR3 is 15 residues long. Just the 45-base CDR3 DNA is kept, in frame starting at base 1. Points on this clonotype: Its antigen specificity is not known. The input lacks base qualities; no much larger clone sits a single base away.

Preparation of the library involved 5' RACE. This sample was sequenced with an Illumina HiSeq 2500. The second PCR ran for about 6 to 12 cycles and used a J-beta primer mix along with a sample-barcoded 5' primer. A unique molecular identifier was introduced onto each TCR beta cDNA molecule by a template-switch 5' adaptor carrying 12 random nucleotides. At least 2.5 million CDR3-containing paired-end reads were obtained from each sample. First-strand cDNA synthesis was performed from all RNA using the Mint cDNA synthesis kit, with priming by a TRBC-specific oligonucleotide. After uracil-DNA glycosylase treatment, a first 18-cycle PCR used universal primers M1SS and BC2_uni_R on all cDNA. As for how the authors treated the data: Normalization of each sample was performed by random selection of 1 million high-quality reads, each carrying a distinct molecular identifier. Reads sharing molecular identifiers were discarded rather than binned into consensus sequences. CDR3 identification, clonotype clustering and error correction used MiTCR with a Q25 quality threshold and the strictest error-elimination algorithm. A nonparametric unseen species model with Euler transformation was used to estimate lower-bound total TCR beta diversity. The public reads were quality trimmed at Q25 with fastp and then assembled into clones with MiXCR by TCRdb, keeping productive beta chains. Each entry merges the rows of one CDR3 protein and shows their most common DNA and genes. The V and J calls here are based on TCRdb, not the publication. This sample lists about 1.8 million distinct CDR3 sequences; about 50% were detected once. The top ten constitute approximately 2.1% of the sample.

The clonotype comes from a woman aged 40 to 49 in good health. Sequencing input: blood. The chain uses TRBV7-2 and TRBJ2-4; TRBD1 agrees with 11 junctional bases. The CDR3 region has the sequence CASSLGGTGGNIQYF. Here is the DNA: TGTGCCAGCAGCTTAGGAGGGACAGGGGGAAACATTCAGTACTTC.